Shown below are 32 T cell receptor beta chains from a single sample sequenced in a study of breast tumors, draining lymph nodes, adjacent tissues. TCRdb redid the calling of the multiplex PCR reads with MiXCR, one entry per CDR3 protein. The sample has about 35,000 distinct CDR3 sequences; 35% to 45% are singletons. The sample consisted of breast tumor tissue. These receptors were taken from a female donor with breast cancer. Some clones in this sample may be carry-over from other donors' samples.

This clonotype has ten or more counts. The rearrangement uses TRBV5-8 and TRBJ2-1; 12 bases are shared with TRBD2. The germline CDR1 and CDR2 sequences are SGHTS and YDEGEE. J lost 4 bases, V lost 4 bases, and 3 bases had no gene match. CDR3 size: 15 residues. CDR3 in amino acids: CASSAGTSGYNEQFF. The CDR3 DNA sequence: TGTGCCAGCAGCGCCGGGACTAGCGGGTACAATGAGCAGTTCTTC. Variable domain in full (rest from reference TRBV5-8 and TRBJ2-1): EAGVTQSPTHLIKTRGQQATLRCSPISGHTSVYWYQQALGLGLQFLLWYDEGEERNRGNFPPRFSGRQFPNYSSELNVNALELEDSALYLCASSAGTSGYNEQFFGPGTRLTVL.

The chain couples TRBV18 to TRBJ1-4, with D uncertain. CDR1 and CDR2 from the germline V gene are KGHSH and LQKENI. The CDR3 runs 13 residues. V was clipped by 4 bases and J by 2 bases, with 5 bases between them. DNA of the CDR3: TGTGCCAGCTCACGACTCACTAATGAAAAACTGTTTTTT. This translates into CASSRLTNEKLFF.

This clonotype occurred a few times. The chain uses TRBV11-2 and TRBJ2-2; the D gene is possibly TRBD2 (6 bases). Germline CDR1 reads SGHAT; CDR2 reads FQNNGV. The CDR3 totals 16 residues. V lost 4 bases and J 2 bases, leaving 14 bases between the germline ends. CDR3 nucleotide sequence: TGTGCCAGCAGCTGGCAGCGGGTCGATAACACCGGGGAGCTGTTTTTT. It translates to CASSWQRVDNTGELFF. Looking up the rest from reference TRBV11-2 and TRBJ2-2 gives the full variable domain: EAGVAQSPRYKIIEKRQSVAFWCNPISGHATLYWYQQILGQGPKLLIQFQNNGVVDDSQLPKDRFSAERLKGVDSTLKIQPAKLEDSAVYLCASSWQRVDNTGELFFGEGSRLTVL.

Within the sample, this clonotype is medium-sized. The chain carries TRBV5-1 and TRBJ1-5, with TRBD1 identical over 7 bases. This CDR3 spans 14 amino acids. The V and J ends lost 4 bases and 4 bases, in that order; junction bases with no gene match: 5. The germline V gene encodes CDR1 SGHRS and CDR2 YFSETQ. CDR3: CASSRDSLNQPQHF. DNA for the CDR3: TGCGCCAGCAGCCGGGACAGTCTTAATCAGCCCCAGCATTTT.

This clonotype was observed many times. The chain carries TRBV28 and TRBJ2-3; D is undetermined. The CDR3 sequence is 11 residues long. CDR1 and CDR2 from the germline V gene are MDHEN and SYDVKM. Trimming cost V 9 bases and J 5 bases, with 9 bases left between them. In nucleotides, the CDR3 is TGTGCCAGTGGATGGGGAGATACGCAGTATTTT. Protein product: CASGWGDTQYF.

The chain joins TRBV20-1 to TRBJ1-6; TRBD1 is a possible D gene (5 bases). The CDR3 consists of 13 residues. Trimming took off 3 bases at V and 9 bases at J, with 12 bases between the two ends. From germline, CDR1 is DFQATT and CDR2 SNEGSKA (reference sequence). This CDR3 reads CSASVRGGSPLHF. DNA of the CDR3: TGCAGTGCTAGTGTTAGGGGTGGTTCACCCCTCCACTTT.

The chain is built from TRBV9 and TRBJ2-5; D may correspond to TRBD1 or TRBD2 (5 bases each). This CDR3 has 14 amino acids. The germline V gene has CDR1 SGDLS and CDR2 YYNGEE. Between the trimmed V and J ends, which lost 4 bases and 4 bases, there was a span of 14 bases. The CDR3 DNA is TGTGCCAGCAGCCCCTGGGACCGACGAGAGACCCAGTACTTC. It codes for CASSPWDRRETQYF.

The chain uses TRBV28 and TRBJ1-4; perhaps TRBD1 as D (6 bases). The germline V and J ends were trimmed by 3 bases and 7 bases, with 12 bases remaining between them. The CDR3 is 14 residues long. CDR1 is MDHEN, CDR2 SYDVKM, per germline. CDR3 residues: CASSLAGVSEKLFF. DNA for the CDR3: TGTGCCAGCAGTTTGGCAGGGGTTAGTGAAAAACTGTTTTTT. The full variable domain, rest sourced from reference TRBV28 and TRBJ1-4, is DVKVTQSSRYLVKRTGEKVFLECVQDMDHENMFWYRQDPGLGLRLIYFSYDVKMKEKGDIPEGYSVSREKKERFSLILESASTNQTSMYLCASSLAGVSEKLFFGSGTQLSVL.

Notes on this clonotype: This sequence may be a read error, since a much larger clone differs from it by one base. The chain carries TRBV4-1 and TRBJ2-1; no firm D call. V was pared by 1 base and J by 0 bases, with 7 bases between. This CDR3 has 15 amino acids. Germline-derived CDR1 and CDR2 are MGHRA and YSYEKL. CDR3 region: CASSQAASSYNEQFF. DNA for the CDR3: TGCGCCAGCAGCCAAGCGGCCAGCTCCTACAATGAGCAGTTCTTC.

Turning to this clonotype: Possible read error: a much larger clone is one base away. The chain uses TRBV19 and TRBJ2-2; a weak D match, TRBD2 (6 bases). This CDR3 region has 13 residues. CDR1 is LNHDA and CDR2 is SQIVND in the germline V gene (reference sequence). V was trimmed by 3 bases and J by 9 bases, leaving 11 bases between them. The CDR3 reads CASSMAGFRELFF. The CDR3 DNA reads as TGTGCCAGTAGTATGGCGGGGTTCAGGGAGCTGTTTTTT.

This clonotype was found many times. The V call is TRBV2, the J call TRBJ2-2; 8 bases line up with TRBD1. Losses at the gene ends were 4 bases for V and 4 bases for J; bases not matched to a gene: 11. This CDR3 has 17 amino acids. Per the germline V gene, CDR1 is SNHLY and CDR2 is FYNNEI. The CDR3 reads CASSASQGALVTGELFF. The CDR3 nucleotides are TGTGCCAGCAGTGCAAGCCAGGGGGCGCTTGTCACCGGGGAGCTGTTTTTT.

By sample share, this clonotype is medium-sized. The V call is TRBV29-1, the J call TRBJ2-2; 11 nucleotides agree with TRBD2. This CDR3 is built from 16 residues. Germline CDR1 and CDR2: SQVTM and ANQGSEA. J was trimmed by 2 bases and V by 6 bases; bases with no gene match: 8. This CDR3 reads CSVAGTSGRNTGELFF. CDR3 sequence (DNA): TGCAGCGTCGCCGGGACTAGCGGTCGTAACACCGGGGAGCTGTTTTTT.

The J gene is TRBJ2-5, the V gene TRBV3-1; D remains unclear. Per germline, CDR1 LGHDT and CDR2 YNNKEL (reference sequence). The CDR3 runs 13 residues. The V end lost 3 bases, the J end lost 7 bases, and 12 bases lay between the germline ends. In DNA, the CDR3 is TGTGCCAGCAGCCACGGTAGAGTGGGGACCCAGTACTTC. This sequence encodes CASSHGRVGTQYF.

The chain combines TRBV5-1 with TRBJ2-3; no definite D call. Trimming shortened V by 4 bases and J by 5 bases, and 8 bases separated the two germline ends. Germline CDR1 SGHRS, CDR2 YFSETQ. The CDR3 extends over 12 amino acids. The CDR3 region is CASSAEGDTQYF. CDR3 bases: TGCGCCAGCAGCGCGGAAGGAGATACGCAGTATTTT.

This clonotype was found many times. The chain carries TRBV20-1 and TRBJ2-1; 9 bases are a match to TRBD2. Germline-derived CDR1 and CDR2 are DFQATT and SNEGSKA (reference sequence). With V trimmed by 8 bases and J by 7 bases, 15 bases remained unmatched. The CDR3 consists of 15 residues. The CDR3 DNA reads TGCAGTCAAAGTCCGTTAAGCGGGAGGTCTAATGAGCAGTTCTTC. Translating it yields CSQSPLSGRSNEQFF.

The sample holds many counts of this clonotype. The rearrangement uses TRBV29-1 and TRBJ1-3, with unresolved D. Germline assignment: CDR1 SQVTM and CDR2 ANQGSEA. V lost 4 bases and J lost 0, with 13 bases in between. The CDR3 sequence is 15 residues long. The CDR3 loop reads CSVAVNGYSGNTIYF. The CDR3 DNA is TGCAGCGTTGCCGTTAACGGGTACTCTGGAAACACCATATATTTT.

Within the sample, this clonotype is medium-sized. CDR3 bases: TGCAGTGCCCGAACAGGGGATAATTCACCCCTCCACTTT. It yields the protein CSARTGDNSPLHF. V and J are TRBV20-1 and TRBJ1-6, with TRBD1 matching over 7 bases. Trimming cost V 6 bases and J 5 bases; bases outside gene matches: 4. CDR1 and CDR2 from the germline V gene are DFQATT and SNEGSKA (reference sequence). The CDR3 has 13 residues.

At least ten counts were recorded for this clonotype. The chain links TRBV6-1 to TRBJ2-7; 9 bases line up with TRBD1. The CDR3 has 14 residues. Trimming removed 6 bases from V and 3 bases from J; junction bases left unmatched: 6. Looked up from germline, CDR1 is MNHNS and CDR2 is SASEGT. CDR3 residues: CASREQGAGYEQYF. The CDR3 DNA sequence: TGTGCCAGCAGGGAACAGGGGGCTGGCTACGAGCAGTACTTC.

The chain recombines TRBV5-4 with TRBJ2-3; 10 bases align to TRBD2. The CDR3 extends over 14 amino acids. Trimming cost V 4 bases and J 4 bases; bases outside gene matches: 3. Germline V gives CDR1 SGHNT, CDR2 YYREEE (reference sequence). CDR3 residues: CASSPGLAADTQYF. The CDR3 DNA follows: TGTGCCAGCAGCCCAGGACTAGCGGCAGATACGCAGTATTTT. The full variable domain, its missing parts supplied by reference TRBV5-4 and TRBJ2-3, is ETGVTQSPTHLIKTRGQQVTLRCSSQSGHNTVSWYQQALGQGPQFIFQYYREEENGRGNFPPRFSGLQFPNYSSELNVNALELDDSALYLCASSPGLAADTQYFGPGTRLTVL.

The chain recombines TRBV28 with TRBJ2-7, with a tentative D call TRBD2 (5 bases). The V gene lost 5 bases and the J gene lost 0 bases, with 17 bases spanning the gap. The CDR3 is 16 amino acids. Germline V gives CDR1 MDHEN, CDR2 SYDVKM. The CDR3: CASSAPPGSGSYEQYF. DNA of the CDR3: TGTGCCAGCAGTGCCCCTCCGGGATCTGGCTCCTACGAGCAGTACTTC.

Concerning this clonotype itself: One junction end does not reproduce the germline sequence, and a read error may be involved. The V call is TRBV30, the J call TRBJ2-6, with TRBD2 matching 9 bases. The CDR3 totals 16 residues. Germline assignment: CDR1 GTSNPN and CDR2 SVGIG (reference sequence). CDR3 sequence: CAWSASGRKGANVLPF. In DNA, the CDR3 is TGTGCCTGGAGTGCAAGCGGGAGGAAGGGGGCCAACGTCCTGCCTTTC.

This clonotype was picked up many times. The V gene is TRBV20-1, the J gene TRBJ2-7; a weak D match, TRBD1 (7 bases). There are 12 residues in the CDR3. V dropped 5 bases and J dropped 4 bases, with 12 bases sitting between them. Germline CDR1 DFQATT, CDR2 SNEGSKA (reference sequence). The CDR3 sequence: CSAPSGGYEQYF. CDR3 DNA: TGCAGTGCTCCCTCAGGGGGGTACGAGCAGTACTTC.

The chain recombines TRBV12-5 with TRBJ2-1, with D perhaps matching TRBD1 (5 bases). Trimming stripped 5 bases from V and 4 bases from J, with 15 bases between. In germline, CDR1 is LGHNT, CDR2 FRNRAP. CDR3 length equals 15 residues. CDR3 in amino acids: CASGHPSRGYNEQFF. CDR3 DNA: TGTGCTAGTGGTCACCCGTCAAGGGGTTACAATGAGCAGTTCTTC.

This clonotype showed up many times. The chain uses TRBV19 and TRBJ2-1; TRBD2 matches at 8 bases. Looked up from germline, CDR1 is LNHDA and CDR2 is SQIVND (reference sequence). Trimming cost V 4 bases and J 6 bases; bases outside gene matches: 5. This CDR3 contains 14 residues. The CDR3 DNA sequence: TGTGCCAGTAGTACAGCGGGAGCTCTCAATGAGCAGTTCTTC. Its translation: CASSTAGALNEQFF.

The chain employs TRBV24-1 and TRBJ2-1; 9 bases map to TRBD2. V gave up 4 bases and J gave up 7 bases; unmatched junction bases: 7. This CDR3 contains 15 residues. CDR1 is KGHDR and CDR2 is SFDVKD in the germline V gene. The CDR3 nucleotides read TGTGCCACCAGTGACCCGGGACTAGCTAGGAATGAGCAGTTCTTC. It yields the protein CATSDPGLARNEQFF.

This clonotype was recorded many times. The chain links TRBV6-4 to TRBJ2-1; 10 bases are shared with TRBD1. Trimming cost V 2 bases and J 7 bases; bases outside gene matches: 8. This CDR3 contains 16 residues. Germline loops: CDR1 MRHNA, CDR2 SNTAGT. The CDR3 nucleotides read TGTGCCAGCAGTGACCCCGACAGGGGGCGCGTAAATGAGCAGTTCTTC. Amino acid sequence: CASSDPDRGRVNEQFF.

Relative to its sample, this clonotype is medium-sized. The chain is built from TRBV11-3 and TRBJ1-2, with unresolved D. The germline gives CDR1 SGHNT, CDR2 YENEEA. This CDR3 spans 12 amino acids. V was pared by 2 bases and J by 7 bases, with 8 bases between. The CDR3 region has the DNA TGTGCCAGCAGCTTAAGTGGGGTTGGCTACACCTTC. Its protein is CASSLSGVGYTF. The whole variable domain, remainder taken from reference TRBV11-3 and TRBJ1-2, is EAGVVQSPRYKIIEKKQPVAFWCNPISGHNTLYWYLQNLGQGPELLIRYENEEAVDDSQLPKDRFSAERLKGVDSTLKIQPAELGDSAVYLCASSLSGVGYTFGSGTRLTVV.

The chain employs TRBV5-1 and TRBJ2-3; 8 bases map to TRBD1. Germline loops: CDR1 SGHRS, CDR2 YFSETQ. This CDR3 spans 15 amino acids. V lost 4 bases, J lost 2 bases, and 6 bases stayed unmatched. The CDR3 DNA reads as TGCGCCAGCAGCACCGGACAGGGCTACACAGATACGCAGTATTTT. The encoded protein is CASSTGQGYTDTQYF.

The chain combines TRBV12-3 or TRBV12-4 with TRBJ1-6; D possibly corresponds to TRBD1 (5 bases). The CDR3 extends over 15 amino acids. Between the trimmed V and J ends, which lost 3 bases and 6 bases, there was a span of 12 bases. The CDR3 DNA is TGTGCCAGCAGTTTGGGGCAGGCTTTTAATTCACCCCTCCACTTT. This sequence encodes CASSLGQAFNSPLHF.

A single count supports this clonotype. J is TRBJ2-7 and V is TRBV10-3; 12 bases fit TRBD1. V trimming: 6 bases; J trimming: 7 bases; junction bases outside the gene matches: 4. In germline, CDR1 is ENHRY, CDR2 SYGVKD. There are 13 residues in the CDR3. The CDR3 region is CAISPGQGAEQYF. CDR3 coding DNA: TGTGCCATCAGCCCGGGACAGGGGGCTGAGCAGTACTTC.

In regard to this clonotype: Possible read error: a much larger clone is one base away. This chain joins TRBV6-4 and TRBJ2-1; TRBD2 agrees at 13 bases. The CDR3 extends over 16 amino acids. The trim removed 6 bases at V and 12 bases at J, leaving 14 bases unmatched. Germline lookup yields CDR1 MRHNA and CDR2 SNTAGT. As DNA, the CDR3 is TGTGCCAGCAGCAGATGGACTAGCGGGAGTGGGTATGGGCAGTTCTTC. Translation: CASSRWTSGSGYGQFF.

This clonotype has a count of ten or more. The CDR3 bases are TGCGCCAGCAGCTCGGGGGACAGGGGGGGGCAGTACTTC. It encodes CASSSGDRGGQYF. The rearrangement uses TRBV5-1 and TRBJ2-7, with 11 bases lining up with TRBD1. CDR3 length equals 13 residues. The V segment lost 3 bases and the J segment 9 bases; nucleotides outside the gene matches: 5. Germline CDR1 and CDR2: SGHRS and YFSETQ.